This T cell receptor beta chain was sequenced during a study of Graves' ophthalmopathy and Graves' hyperthyroidism. CDR1 and CDR2 from the germline V gene are SGHTA and FQGNSA. V was clipped by 5 bases and J by 2 bases; unmatched bases: 5. The length of the CDR3 is 15 residues. Under 3 months in duration, the ophthalmopathy in affected donors had moderate-to-severe activity, CAS ≥3 and NOSPECS ≥4. Excluded were patients with other autoimmune diseases, uncontrolled infections, pregnancy or lactation. PBMCs had their origin in fresh peripheral blood (approximately 10 ml). Amplifying from RNA transcripts, the study obtained TCR beta CDR3 regions. Amplification began with first-round RT-PCR using HTBI primers, then second-round multiplex PCR was performed. TCRdb redid the calling of the multiplex PCR reads with MiXCR, one entry per CDR3 protein. The profile covers around 660,000 distinct CDR3 sequences, with approximately 39% appearing a single time and over 2.5% taken by the ten largest.

Study findings and constraints: The majority of expanded thyroid clonotypes above 0.001 frequency also occurred in blood.

This clonotype was recorded at least ten times. Its antigen remains unidentified. The specimen sequenced was peripheral blood. The sequence was obtained from an adult man with Graves' ophthalmopathy. This chain connects TRBV7-2 to TRBJ1-3, with TRBD1 matching over 8 bases. The CDR3 DNA sequence: TGTGCCAGCAGCCCCTGGACAGGGACTGGAAACACCATATATTTT. This sequence encodes CASSPWTGTGNTIYF.